This is a list of T cell receptor beta chains from one sample in a study of T cell changes during pregnancy in multiple sclerosis. Generated by immunoSEQ multiplex PCR, the TCRdb table keeps only in-frame clones and is missing some. The table lists over 90,000 clones, around nine tenths of them singletons. The material sequenced was peripheral blood, taken after pregnancy. The receptors stem from a female donor with multiple sclerosis, enrolled in a pregnancy study. Both conserved end residues are trimmed from each CDR3. D genes are given only for firm matches.

d_call v_call cdr3_aa
TRBD1 TRBV27 ASRPFLGTGVVLYGYT
TRBD2 TRBV5-4 ASSSRSGRNEQF
TRBD1 TRBV7-6 ASRKSNSGGAQY
NA TRBV28 ASSSPRYEQY
NA TRBV15 ATSSDSLGGYT
NA TRBV29-1 SVVRNTEAF
NA TRBV19 ASSIGVTGLYEQY
NA TRBV6-1 ASSLQGAYNEQF
TRBD2 TRBV9 ASSPLAGGTEQF
TRBD1 TRBV15 ATSREGQGSF
TRBD2 TRBV4-1 ASSRPGLQETQY
TRBD1 TRBV2 ASRIPGTEYGYT
NA TRBV4-3 ASSQKTAQNSPLH
TRBD2 TRBV2 ASTTSGSRGGELF
NA TRBV28 ASTLGGGVVIQPQH
TRBD1 TRBV29-1 SAARTGTASYTDTQY
TRBD2 TRBV29-1 SVPPRTSGSMGRTDTQY
TRBD2 TRBV18 ASSIAGGPINEQF
NA TRBV28 ASSWDTNYGYT
TRBD1 TRBV27 ASRRLTGVGYT
NA TRBV28 ASLSGGGTEAF
NA TRBV5-4 ASSSPPGDRYGYT
TRBD1 TRBV5-4 ASSLGQGLTEAF
TRBD1 TRBV7-9 ASNADRDYGYT
NA TRBV29-1 SVRTGTLTGELF
NA TRBV19 ASSGRRVNSGANVLT
TRBD1 TRBV28 ASSPLTGKAGNTIY
TRBD1 TRBV28 ASSFMNRGYEQY
TRBD2 TRBV2 ASGGTSGRVRETQY
NA TRBV6-1 ASSTDSNYGYT
TRBD1 TRBV19 ASSRGGDRPYGYT
NA TRBV2 ASIGGAAYGYT
NA TRBV15 ATSREQGGNYEQY
TRBD1 TRBV7-9 ASSPQDREQF
TRBD1 TRBV6-1 ASSEIGDRGPGNTIY
TRBD1 TRBV6-1 ASSPRQGSGF
NA TRBV19 ASSMETGEQY